The 28 T cell receptor beta chains below all came from one sample that was sequenced in a study of TIL therapy for anti-PD-1-resistant metastatic lung cancer. The immunoSEQ assay was v3. Sequencing used immunoSEQ multiplex PCR; TCRdb keeps in-frame clones, though not all of them. The table includes tens of thousands of clones, 79% detected once. Time point defined: pre-treatment sample, taken before nivolumab and TIL therapy. The sample was blood, taken at baseline. The origin of the receptors is a man between 70 and 80 years old with non-small cell lung cancer.

CDR3 protein: CAYGLGSTTDTQYF. CDR3 in DNA: TGTGCTTACGGACTTGGATCGACGACAGATACGCAGTATTTT. The V call is TRBV2, the J call TRBJ2-3, with TRBD2 as a possible D gene (5 bases). Germline CDR1 reads SNHLY; CDR2 reads FYNNEI. CDR3 length: 14 residues.

The chain joins TRBV25-1 to TRBJ1-2; possible D gene TRBD1, 6 bases. V lost 3 bases to trimming and J lost 8 bases, with 22 bases between them. Germline CDR1 MGHDK, CDR2 SYGVNS. This CDR3 spans 16 amino acids. The CDR3 loop is CASSDLGAEGLEGYTF. The CDR3 DNA reads as TGTGCCAGCAGTGATCTGGGGGCGGAAGGATTAGAGGGCTACACCTTC.

V gene TRBV7-8 combines with J gene TRBJ2-1; 10 bases match TRBD2. The CDR3 is 18 amino acids. The ends lost 5 bases at V and 7 bases at J; junction bases unmatched: 17. Per the germline V gene, CDR1 is SGHVS and CDR2 is FQNEAQ. The CDR3 loop is CASSVTGGGLAGVNEQFF. The DNA for the CDR3 is TGTGCCAGCAGCGTGACAGGCGGTGGGCTAGCGGGAGTTAATGAGCAGTTCTTC.

V usage is TRBV27 and J usage is TRBJ2-6; 11 positions agree with TRBD1. CDR3 length: 18 residues. V shed 4 bases and J 3 bases; nucleotides not matched to a gene: 8. Germline V gives CDR1 MNHEY, CDR2 SMNVEV (reference sequence). The CDR3, as DNA: TGTGCCAGCAGTTCCTCAGGACAGGGGGCAGGTGGGGCCAACGTCCTGACTTTC. Its protein is CASSSSGQGAGGANVLTF.

The chain carries TRBV27 and TRBJ1-3, with 12 bases matching TRBD1. The germline V gene encodes CDR1 MNHEY and CDR2 SMNVEV (reference sequence). This CDR3 contains 19 residues. With 5 bases clipped from V and 0 bases from J, the junction kept 11 bases outside the gene matches. The CDR3 DNA reads TGTGCCAGCAGTCGTGTAGGGACAGGGGGCGCCTTCTCTGGAAACACCATATATTTT. Protein product: CASSRVGTGGAFSGNTIYF.

The genes are TRBV5-1 and TRBJ2-7; D is perhaps TRBD2 (5 bases). This CDR3 comprises 16 residues. Deletions cut 3 bases from V and 4 bases from J, with 20 bases between. CDR1 SGHRS and CDR2 YFSETQ come from the germline V gene. The CDR3 nucleotides are TGCGCCAGCAGCTCGCCCGAGGGCCGTCAACTGTACGAGCAGTACTTC. As protein: CASSSPEGRQLYEQYF.

The chain is built from TRBV5-4 and TRBJ2-1; D might be TRBD1 (5 bases). Germline CDR1 reads SGHNT; CDR2 reads YYREEE (reference sequence). V shed 4 bases and J shed 5 bases, with 16 bases lying between them. This CDR3 is built from 15 residues. The CDR3 protein is CASSDPGTGNNEQFF. The CDR3 DNA is TGTGCCAGCAGCGACCCGGGTACAGGAAACAATGAGCAGTTCTTC.

The chain joins TRBV13 to TRBJ2-7; TRBD2 matches 9 bases. The CDR3 covers 13 residues. The V and J ends lost 8 bases and 5 bases, in that order; junction bases with no gene match: 7. CDR1 is PRHDT, CDR2 FYEKMQ, per germline (reference sequence). The CDR3 bases are TGTGCCAGCGCCGGGACTAGCTTCAACGAGCAGTACTTC. As protein: CASAGTSFNEQYF.

As DNA, the CDR3 is TGTGCCAGCAGCCCCCCGGGAGGAAGTACCGGGGAGCTGTTTTTT. Amino acids: CASSPPGGSTGELFF. This rearrangement joins TRBV7-9 to TRBJ2-2; 7 bases line up with TRBD2. The CDR3 covers 15 residues. The V segment lost 5 bases and the J segment 5 bases; nucleotides outside the gene matches: 8. Germline CDR1 SEHNR, CDR2 FQNEAQ (reference sequence).

The V call is TRBV5-1, the J call TRBJ2-3, with D maybe TRBD2 (6 bases). The CDR3 is made up of 16 amino acids. The V end was cut by 1 base, the J end by 4 bases, with 16 bases between. Per germline, CDR1 SGHRS and CDR2 YFSETQ. DNA of the CDR3: TGCGCCAGCAGCTTGCTCGGGGGAGATCCGGCAGATACGCAGTATTTT. Translated: CASSLLGGDPADTQYF.

This chain connects TRBV29-1 to TRBJ1-1; the D is unclear. This CDR3 spans 14 amino acids. Deletions cut 5 bases from V and 1 base from J, with 14 bases between. CDR1 is SQVTM, CDR2 ANQGSEA, per germline. This CDR3 reads CSVLKSAPNTEAFF. As DNA, the CDR3 is TGCAGCGTTTTAAAAAGTGCCCCGAACACTGAAGCTTTCTTT.

J is TRBJ1-1 and V is TRBV30; D ambiguous. CDR3 length: 11 amino acids. Germline values: CDR1 GTSNPN, CDR2 SVGIG (reference sequence). The V end lost 3 bases, the J end lost 5 bases, and 7 bases lay between the germline ends. CDR3 DNA: TGTGCCTGGAGCTTGGGGACTGAAGCTTTCTTT. This codes for CAWSLGTEAFF.

The V and J genes are TRBV7-6 and TRBJ2-7, with TRBD2 matching over 11 bases. CDR3 length: 16 amino acids. V shed 5 bases and J 0 bases; nucleotides not matched to a gene: 6. Looked up from germline, CDR1 is SGHVS and CDR2 is FNYEAQ. The CDR3 reads CASSAGTSGISYEQYF. In nucleotides, the CDR3 is TGTGCCAGCAGCGCGGGGACTAGCGGTATCTCCTACGAGCAGTACTTC.

This clone was picked up a small number of times. The chain employs TRBV5-1 and TRBJ1-5; 7 positions agree with TRBD1. V was pared by 0 bases and J by 5 bases, with 2 bases of the junction left unmatched. This CDR3 has 14 residues. In germline, CDR1 is SGHRS, CDR2 YFSETQ. The CDR3 protein is CASSLGQGDQPQHF. For the CDR3, the DNA is TGCGCCAGCAGCTTGGGGCAGGGGGATCAGCCCCAGCATTTT.

The CDR3 sequence is CASSKGQGKVEQYF. CDR3 sequence (DNA): TGCGCCAGCAGCAAAGGACAGGGGAAGGTCGAGCAGTACTTC. This chain connects TRBV5-1 to TRBJ2-7, with 9 bases that match TRBD1. The CDR3 has 14 amino acids. Germline V gives CDR1 SGHRS, CDR2 YFSETQ. The V gene end was trimmed by 4 bases and the J gene end by 6 bases; junction bases not matched to a gene: 8.

The rearrangement links TRBV28 to TRBJ2-5; 9 nucleotides match TRBD1. V shed 5 bases, J shed 5 bases, and the junction held 9 bases outside the gene matches. This CDR3 is 15 amino acids long. In germline, CDR1 is MDHEN, CDR2 SYDVKM. This CDR3 is CASSTPGTGRETQYF. DNA of the CDR3: TGTGCCAGCAGTACCCCCGGGACAGGGAGGGAGACCCAGTACTTC.

The rearrangement links TRBV5-1 to TRBJ1-1, with TRBD1 matching over 7 bases. The CDR3 contains 16 residues. Unmatched junction bases numbered 14, after V lost 5 bases and J lost 4 bases. Germline V CDR1 and CDR2: SGHRS, YFSETQ. The DNA for the CDR3 is TGCGCCAGCAGACAAATATACAGGGGTCGCATCACTGAAGCTTTCTTT. This encodes CASRQIYRGRITEAFF.

J is TRBJ2-1 and V is TRBV27; no reliable D call. The germline V gene encodes CDR1 MNHEY and CDR2 SMNVEV (reference sequence). Trimming took 3 bases from V and 4 from J, leaving 7 bases between them. The CDR3 sequence is 13 residues long. CDR3 nucleotides: TGTGCCAGCAGTTTCACGCATTACAATGAGCAGTTCTTC. It translates to CASSFTHYNEQFF.

V is TRBV7-2 and J is TRBJ1-1; TRBD1 is a possible D gene (6 bases). Trimming pared 2 bases from V and 4 bases from J, leaving 14 bases between. The CDR3 contains 15 residues. Per the germline V gene, CDR1 is SGHTA and CDR2 is FQGNSA. This chain's CDR3 is CASSLPTQGGTEAFF. The CDR3 DNA follows: TGTGCCAGCAGCTTACCGACACAGGGTGGCACTGAAGCTTTCTTT.

In its sample, this clone was seen a few times. The V gene is TRBV7-9, the J gene TRBJ2-7; 9 nucleotides line up with TRBD1. CDR1 and CDR2 from the germline V gene are SEHNR and FQNEAQ (reference sequence). This CDR3 is built from 15 residues. V lost 5 bases, J lost 6 bases, and 11 bases stayed unmatched. Here the CDR3 reads CASSPPGTGRTEQYF. CDR3 coding DNA: TGTGCCAGCAGCCCCCCCGGGACAGGGCGTACCGAGCAGTACTTC.

This chain connects TRBV6-6 to TRBJ2-3, with TRBD1 identical over 7 bases. With 7 bases clipped from V and 5 bases from J, the junction kept 15 bases outside the gene matches. The CDR3 has 16 amino acids. The germline V gene encodes CDR1 MNHNY and CDR2 SVGAGI (reference sequence). The CDR3 region is CASTPLTGAIRDTQYF. CDR3 DNA sequence: TGTGCCAGCACCCCCCTCACAGGGGCGATCAGAGATACGCAGTATTTT.

CDR3 in DNA: TGTGCCAGCAGCATCCAGGGATCTGGGGCCAACGTCCTGACTTTC. This translates into CASSIQGSGANVLTF. The V and J genes are TRBV13 and TRBJ2-6; maybe TRBD1 (5 bases). Germline CDR1 PRHDT, CDR2 FYEKMQ (reference sequence). The ends were cut back, 5 bases at V and 1 base at J, with 9 bases in the middle. CDR3 length equals 15 residues.

This chain links TRBV6-1 with TRBJ2-2, with unresolved D. Germline assignment: CDR1 MNHNS and CDR2 SASEGT. The CDR3 extends over 14 amino acids. Trimming removed 6 bases at V and 0 bases at J, with 8 bases between. The CDR3 DNA reads TGTGCCAGCAGGCTATTACCGAACACCGGGGAGCTGTTTTTT. It codes for CASRLLPNTGELFF.

The chain carries TRBV5-1 and TRBJ2-5, with 8 bases lining up with TRBD2. CDR3 length: 14 amino acids. The J segment lost 1 base and the V segment lost 5 bases, leaving 4 bases of the junction unmatched. The germline V gene encodes CDR1 SGHRS and CDR2 YFSETQ. The CDR3 bases are TGCGCCAGCAGACTAGCGGAGCTCCAAGAGACCCAGTACTTC. Amino acids: CASRLAELQETQYF.

This sequence joins TRBV30 and TRBJ1-1; D is undetermined. The V end lost 5 bases, the J end lost 10 bases, and 11 bases lay between the germline ends. Germline CDR1 and CDR2: GTSNPN and SVGIG (reference sequence). The CDR3 is 10 residues long. The CDR3 sequence is CAWGGRVAFF. CDR3 sequence (DNA): TGTGCCTGGGGAGGTCGCGTAGCTTTCTTT.

This clone came up once. V and J are TRBV6-5 and TRBJ2-7, with D hard to call. V was pared by 3 bases and J by 6 bases, with 18 bases between. The V gene's germline CDR1 is MNHEY and CDR2 SVGAGI. The CDR3 loop spans 15 amino acids. CDR3: CASSYSAQLHSEQYF. CDR3 coding DNA: TGTGCCAGCAGTTATTCGGCCCAGCTACACTCCGAGCAGTACTTC.

This clone is a singleton in its sample. V and J are TRBV5-1 and TRBJ2-6; the D call may be TRBD1 or TRBD2 (5 bases each). CDR3 length equals 15 residues. Trimming took 0 bases from V and 4 from J, leaving 8 bases between them. Germline lookup yields CDR1 SGHRS and CDR2 YFSETQ. The CDR3 region has the DNA TGCGCCAGCAGCTTGGGGGGACGCGGGGCCAACGTCCTGACTTTC. Protein sequence: CASSLGGRGANVLTF.

Regarding this clone: In the same sample, other DNA sequences code for this CDR3. The chain combines TRBV20-1 with TRBJ2-3; unclear D gene. V was clipped by 1 base and J by 4 bases, with 3 bases between them. The CDR3 spans 11 residues. CDR1 DFQATT and CDR2 SNEGSKA come from the germline V gene (reference sequence). CDR3 coding DNA: TGCAGTGCTAGAGTAGCAGATACGCAGTATTTT. Its translation is CSARVADTQYF.